The T cell receptor beta chain described here comes from a study of cytomegalovirus exposure and HLA in healthy donors. Notes on the study in general: Three CMV-associated chains were confirmed in vitro to be specific for CMV antigens.

Germline values: CDR1 SNHLY, CDR2 FYNNEI. This CDR3 has 13 residues. Trimming left V 3 bases short and J 1 base short, with 6 bases between. This clone has more than one count but fewer than ten. Its antigen is not identified. This PCR relied on a set of 60 Vbeta primers and 13 Jbeta primers. Method: immunoSEQ multiplex PCR; TCRdb's copy keeps in-frame clones and lacks some. The sample carries around 75,000 clones, around 78% recorded once. J is TRBJ1-1 and V is TRBV2; maybe TRBD1 (5 bases). The sample consisted of PBMCs. The receptor was isolated from a man aged 35 to 55 in good health and CMV-seronegative. CDR3 region: CASSEGPNTEAFF. The CDR3 DNA reads TGTGCCAGCAGTGAGGGGCCGAACACTGAAGCTTTCTTT.